A single sample is the source of the 31 T cell receptor beta chains below, sequenced in a study of post-analysis software for immune sequencing data. General study results and limits: About 5 TRBV segments, including TRBV5-6, TRBV5-1 and TRBV20-1, were more frequent in patients than controls.

Their target antigens are unknown. Unique molecular identifiers tagged the TCR beta cDNA libraries. A single record per CDR3 protein comes from TCRdb applying MiXCR to the PCR reads. The top ten clones hold around 11% of a sample with some 700,000 distinct CDR3 sequences, 55% to 60% of them seen once. Sequenced sample: blood. Receptor source: a girl aged 2-10 years with multiple sclerosis.

The J gene is TRBJ2-1, the V gene TRBV29-1; 14 bases match TRBD2. Germline V gene data show CDR1 as SQVTM and CDR2 as ANQGSEA. The CDR3 is 15 residues long. J lost 9 bases, V lost 6 bases, and 10 bases had no gene match. This CDR3 reads CSVGPRLAGGGEQFF. CDR3 bases: TGCAGCGTCGGCCCTCGACTAGCGGGAGGGGGTGAGCAGTTCTTC.

The chain combines TRBV28 with TRBJ2-3; TRBD2 matches at 7 bases. J was trimmed by 2 bases and V by 5 bases; bases with no gene match: 10. The CDR3 loop spans 16 amino acids. The germline V gene has CDR1 MDHEN and CDR2 SYDVKM. The CDR3 spells CASSPTASGITDTQYF. CDR3 in DNA: TGTGCCAGCAGTCCCACTGCCAGCGGGATCACAGATACGCAGTATTTT. Based on the CDR3 plus reference TRBV28 and TRBJ2-3, the full variable domain is DVKVTQSSRYLVKRTGEKVFLECVQDMDHENMFWYRQDPGLGLRLIYFSYDVKMKEKGDIPEGYSVSREKKERFSLILESASTNQTSMYLCASSPTASGITDTQYFGPGTRLTVL.

The chain combines TRBV20-1 with TRBJ2-7, with TRBD2 matching 8 bases. The CDR3 runs 14 residues. The germline V gene has CDR1 DFQATT and CDR2 SNEGSKA (reference sequence). V trimming: 5 bases; J trimming: 3 bases; junction bases outside the gene matches: 9. The CDR3 DNA is TGCAGTGCTTCCTTAGCGGGAAGCGGCTACGAGCAGTACTTC. It yields the protein CSASLAGSGYEQYF.

The rearrangement joins TRBV7-2 to TRBJ2-1, with D tentatively TRBD1 (5 bases). The germline gives CDR1 SGHTA, CDR2 FQGNSA. Trimming stripped 1 base from V and 8 bases from J, with 9 bases between. The CDR3 length is 13 residues. The chain's CDR3 is CASSLVAGHEQFF. In nucleotides, the CDR3 is TGTGCCAGCAGCTTAGTGGCAGGGCATGAGCAGTTCTTC.

The chain is built from TRBV7-2 and TRBJ2-5; TRBD1 is a possible D gene (5 bases). The J call may be mistaken, given a closer DNA end match to TRBJ2-7. Per the germline V gene, CDR1 is SGHTA and CDR2 is FQGNSA. There are 15 residues in the CDR3. The CDR3 DNA follows: TGTGCCAGCACCCCCAGGGAAAGCAGGTCCCTCGAGCAGTACTTC. Translated: CASTPRESRSLEQYF.

This clonotype was detected once. CDR3 amino acids: CATSSILAGVARVTDTQYF. CDR3 nucleotides: TGTGCCACCAGCAGCATCCTAGCGGGGGTAGCGAGAGTCACAGATACGCAGTATTTT. The chain uses TRBV15 and TRBJ2-3; 10 positions match TRBD2. V lost 3 bases to trimming and J lost 2 bases; unmatched junction nucleotides: 14. The CDR3 runs to 19 residues. Looked up from germline, CDR1 is LNHNV and CDR2 is YYDKDF (reference sequence).

The chain uses TRBV5-1 and TRBJ2-1; TRBD1 agrees at 7 bases. This CDR3 is 15 amino acids long. The junction had 8 bases not matched to a gene; V was cut back by 4 bases and J by 4 bases. In germline, CDR1 is SGHRS, CDR2 YFSETQ. This CDR3 is CASSPRDRDYNEQFF. The CDR3 coding sequence is TGCGCCAGCAGCCCCCGGGACAGAGATTACAATGAGCAGTTCTTC.

This clonotype appeared a few times. This chain joins TRBV11-3 and TRBJ2-4, with D possibly being TRBD1 or TRBD2 (5 bases each). V lost 3 bases and J lost 3, with 15 bases in between. Germline V gene sequence: CDR1 SGHNT, CDR2 YENEEA. The CDR3 sequence is 16 residues long. The CDR3 is CASSFLTGRFKNIQYF. Here the CDR3 DNA reads TGTGCCAGCAGCTTCTTAACGGGGCGGTTCAAAAACATTCAGTACTTC.

The chain uses TRBV25-1 and TRBJ2-3, with 11 nucleotides matching TRBD2. V shed 5 bases and J 4 bases; nucleotides not matched to a gene: 8. CDR3 length equals 16 residues. Germline V gene sequence: CDR1 MGHDK, CDR2 SYGVNS. CDR3 DNA: TGTGCCAGCAGTAAAACGTCGACTAGCGGGGCAGATACGCAGTATTTT. Protein sequence: CASSKTSTSGADTQYF.

This clonotype was observed a few times. The chain links TRBV10-3 to TRBJ2-3; D is uncertain. The CDR3 sequence is 13 residues long. From germline, CDR1 is ENHRY and CDR2 SYGVKD. V lost 3 bases and J 6 bases, leaving 10 bases between the germline ends. This chain's CDR3 is CAISDYSADTQYF. CDR3 bases: TGTGCCATCAGTGACTACTCGGCGGATACGCAGTATTTT.

The V and J genes are TRBV5-5 and TRBJ1-4; maybe TRBD1 (5 bases). From germline, CDR1 is SGHKS and CDR2 YYEKEE (reference sequence). Trimming cost V 3 bases and J 5 bases, with 11 bases left between them. The CDR3 is made up of 14 amino acids. This CDR3 reads CASSSQVPNEKLFF. Here the CDR3 DNA reads TGTGCCAGCAGCTCACAGGTTCCGAATGAAAAACTGTTTTTT.

The chain links TRBV7-9 to TRBJ2-7, with 7 bases identical to TRBD1. CDR1 is SEHNR, CDR2 FQNEAQ, per germline (reference sequence). The CDR3 has 14 residues. The junction had 6 bases not matched to a gene; V was cut back by 5 bases and J by 2 bases. The CDR3 coding sequence is TGTGCCAGCAGCCCCCCGAGGGGGCCCTACGAGCAGTACTTC. It specifies CASSPPRGPYEQYF.

The V gene is TRBV10-3, the J gene TRBJ2-1, with D unclear. CDR1 is ENHRY and CDR2 is SYGVKD in the germline V gene. Trimming took 10 bases from V and 6 from J, leaving 22 bases between them. This CDR3 contains 15 residues. The CDR3: CATEPNITAGNEQFF. The DNA of the CDR3 is TGTGCCACCGAACCCAATATCACTGCAGGCAATGAGCAGTTCTTC.

V and J are TRBV29-1 and TRBJ1-2; D is perhaps TRBD1 (6 bases). The CDR3 totals 12 residues. V was trimmed by 5 bases and J by 4 bases, leaving 11 bases between them. The germline gives CDR1 SQVTM, CDR2 ANQGSEA. The CDR3 sequence: CSVLTGTYGYTF. The CDR3 nucleotides are TGCAGCGTTTTGACAGGAACCTATGGCTACACCTTC.

This clonotype appeared a few times. The chain carries TRBV6-6 and TRBJ2-5; TRBD1 matches 7 bases. The CDR3 runs to 16 residues. J gave up 6 bases and V 5 bases, and 15 bases lay outside the gene matches. The V gene's germline CDR1 is MNHNY and CDR2 SVGAGI (reference sequence). The CDR3 is CASSQSTGRDRKTQYF. The CDR3 DNA reads TGTGCCAGCAGTCAGTCGACAGGGAGAGACCGAAAGACCCAGTACTTC.

This chain joins TRBV4-1 and TRBJ1-2; the match to TRBD1 covers 7 bases. This CDR3 spans 14 amino acids. Germline-derived CDR1 and CDR2 are MGHRA and YSYEKL. J was trimmed by 4 bases and V by 6 bases; bases with no gene match: 8. For the CDR3, the DNA is TGCGCCAGCAGTCCGCCGGGACAGCTCTATGGCTACACCTTC. Its protein product is CASSPPGQLYGYTF.

The chain recombines TRBV10-3 with TRBJ1-1; D remains ambiguous. This CDR3 is 15 amino acids long. V was clipped by 4 bases and J by 1 base, with 13 bases between them. Germline values: CDR1 ENHRY, CDR2 SYGVKD. The CDR3, as DNA: TGTGCCATCAGTGCCGTTCAGGTCACGAACACTGAAGCTTTCTTT. Its translation is CAISAVQVTNTEAFF.

This chain connects TRBV12-3 or TRBV12-4 to TRBJ2-7; TRBD1 matches at 9 bases. With 5 bases clipped from V and 6 bases from J, the junction kept 5 bases outside the gene matches. CDR3 length equals 13 residues. Written as DNA, the CDR3 is TGTGCCAGCAGTCCAGGGACAGGGAGCGAGCAGTACTTC. Translating it yields CASSPGTGSEQYF.

This chain uses TRBV11-2 with TRBJ2-3; D remains ambiguous. Germline V gene data show CDR1 as SGHAT and CDR2 as FQNNGV. This CDR3 has 13 amino acids. Trimming removed 5 bases at V and 4 bases at J, with 10 bases between. The CDR3 protein is CASSLLRSDTQYF. CDR3 coding DNA: TGTGCCAGCAGCCTCCTCCGGTCAGATACGCAGTATTTT.

With respect to this clonotype: Compared with germline, one end of the junction differs, possibly owing to a read error. V usage is TRBV20-1 and J usage is TRBJ2-6; weak D call: TRBD1 (5 bases). CDR3 size: 18 residues. The germline V gene has CDR1 DFQATT and CDR2 SNEGSKA (reference sequence). CDR3 DNA: TGCAGTGCTAGACAAACCGCGGATTATATGTCTGGGGCCAACGTCCGGACTTTC. This gives the protein CSARQTADYMSGANVRTF.

In DNA, the CDR3 is TGTGCCAGCAGTCCCCGGGCCTCGGGGCAGTTCTTC. Residues: CASSPRASGQFF. The V and J genes are TRBV12-3 or TRBV12-4 and TRBJ2-1; D remains ambiguous. The CDR3 totals 12 residues. Trimming stripped 5 bases from V and 12 bases from J, with 14 bases between.

V is TRBV29-1 and J is TRBJ1-1; D is unresolved. The CDR3 has 12 residues. V was trimmed by 2 bases and J by 0 bases, leaving 4 bases between them. Germline CDR1 is SQVTM and CDR2 is ANQGSEA. CDR3 sequence reads: CSVEQMNTEAFF. CDR3 nucleotides: TGCAGCGTTGAACAGATGAACACTGAAGCTTTCTTT.

The V call is TRBV6-1, the J call TRBJ1-1; D gene unclear. Germline CDR1 MNHNS, CDR2 SASEGT. Deletions cut 2 bases from V and 9 bases from J, with 10 bases between. This CDR3 has 12 amino acids. CDR3 DNA sequence: TGTGCCAGCAGTGAAAGGGCAATCAAAGCTTTCTTT. Translating it yields CASSERAIKAFF.

This chain connects TRBV12-3 or TRBV12-4 to TRBJ1-1, with D possibly TRBD1 on 5 matching bases. The CDR3 loop spans 13 amino acids. Trimming cost V 9 bases and J 1 base, with 12 bases left between them. Here the CDR3 reads CASTGDSNTEAFF. The DNA of the CDR3 is TGTGCCAGTACGGGGGATTCGAACACTGAAGCTTTCTTT.

This chain links TRBV6-2 or TRBV6-3 with TRBJ2-3, with D uncertain. CDR1 MNHEY and CDR2 SVGEGT come from the germline V gene. Between the trimmed V and J ends, which lost 5 bases and 6 bases, there was a span of 12 bases. The CDR3 has 13 residues. In DNA, the CDR3 is TGTGCCAGCAGTACACAAATCGGCGATACGCAGTATTTT. It is translated as CASSTQIGDTQYF.

The chain couples TRBV3-1 to TRBJ2-1; no clear D gene. Germline CDR1 is LGHDT and CDR2 is YNNKEL (reference sequence). There are 15 residues in the CDR3. The germline V and J ends were trimmed by 1 base and 4 bases, with 11 bases remaining between them. The chain's CDR3 is CASSQVPQPYNEQFF. The CDR3 DNA is TGTGCCAGCAGCCAAGTTCCACAACCTTACAATGAGCAGTTCTTC.

In DNA form, the CDR3 reads TGCAGTGCTAGAGATAGGAGGCTAGCGGGGAGCGGGTCCTACGAGCAGTACTTC. Amino acid sequence: CSARDRRLAGSGSYEQYF. The gene calls are TRBV20-1 and TRBJ2-7; 9 bases match TRBD2. From germline, CDR1 is DFQATT and CDR2 SNEGSKA (reference sequence). The ends lost 0 bases at V and 1 base at J; junction bases unmatched: 13. The CDR3 spans 18 residues.

This clonotype came up a few times. The J gene is TRBJ2-5, the V gene TRBV6-5; 16 bases are a match to TRBD2. V lost 2 bases and J lost 4; bases outside the gene matches: 7. The CDR3 contains 18 residues. Germline V lookup: CDR1 MNHEY, CDR2 SVGAGI. CDR3: CASSYRGLAGGPGETQYF. The CDR3 coding sequence is TGTGCCAGCAGTTACCGGGGACTAGCGGGAGGGCCGGGAGAGACCCAGTACTTC.

The chain recombines TRBV3-1 with TRBJ2-3; a possible D gene is TRBD2 (5 bases). The germline V and J ends were trimmed by 5 bases and 0 bases, with 12 bases remaining between them. This CDR3 region has 15 residues. In germline, CDR1 is LGHDT, CDR2 YNNKEL (reference sequence). CDR3 nucleotides: TGTGCCAGCAGCACGACCGGGGTCAGCACAGATACGCAGTATTTT. Amino acid sequence: CASSTTGVSTDTQYF.

The chain uses TRBV5-1 and TRBJ2-7; 14 bases are shared with TRBD2. The CDR3 runs to 17 residues. V was clipped by 8 bases and J by 1 base; unmatched bases: 11. Per germline, CDR1 SGHRS and CDR2 YFSETQ. The CDR3, as DNA: TGCGCCAGTAGCGTGGGACTAGCGGGAGCCACTTCCTACGAGCAGTACTTC. The encoded protein is CASSVGLAGATSYEQYF. The whole variable domain, remainder taken from reference TRBV5-1 and TRBJ2-7, is KAGVTQTPRYLIKTRGQQVTLSCSPISGHRSVSWYQQTPGQGLQFLFEYFSETQRNKGNFPGRFSGRQFSNSRSEMNVSTLELGDSALYLCASSVGLAGATSYEQYFGPGTRLTVT.

The chain combines TRBV7-9 with TRBJ2-7, with a possible D match to TRBD2 (6 bases). The CDR3 sequence is 14 residues long. V was trimmed by 5 bases and J by 3 bases, leaving 14 bases between them. CDR1 and CDR2 (germline): SEHNR, FQNEAQ (reference sequence). The CDR3 region is CASSQPGTVYEQYF. Written as DNA, the CDR3 is TGTGCCAGCAGCCAGCCCGGGACTGTCTACGAGCAGTACTTC.